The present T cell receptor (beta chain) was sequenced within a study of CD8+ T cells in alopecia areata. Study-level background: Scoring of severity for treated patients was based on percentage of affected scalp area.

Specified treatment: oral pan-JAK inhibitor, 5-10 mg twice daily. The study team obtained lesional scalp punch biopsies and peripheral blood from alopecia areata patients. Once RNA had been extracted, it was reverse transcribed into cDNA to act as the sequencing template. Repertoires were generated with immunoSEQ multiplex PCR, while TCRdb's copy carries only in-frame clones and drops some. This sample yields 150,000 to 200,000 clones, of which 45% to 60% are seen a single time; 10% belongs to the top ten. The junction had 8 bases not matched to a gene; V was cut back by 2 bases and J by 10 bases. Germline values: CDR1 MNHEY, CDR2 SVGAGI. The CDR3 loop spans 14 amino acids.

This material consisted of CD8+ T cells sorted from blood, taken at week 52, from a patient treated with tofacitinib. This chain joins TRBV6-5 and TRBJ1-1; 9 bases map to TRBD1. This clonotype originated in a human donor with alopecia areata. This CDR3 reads CASSYNRNRGRAFF. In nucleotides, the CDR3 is TGTGCCAGCAGTTACAATAGGAACAGGGGGCGAGCTTTCTTT.